A selection of T cell receptor beta chains follows, all from one sample in a study of vaccination and CD4 T cells after COVID-19. TCRdb analysed the PCR reads with MiXCR anew, one entry per CDR3 protein. The sample yields 5,800 or so distinct CDR3 sequences, about 70% seen once. What these receptors recognize is not known. Sequencing was done on a sample of CD4+ T cells from blood, cultured in vitro. Source of these receptors: a human donor who had recovered from COVID-19. Both conserved end residues are part of each CDR3. D genes are given only for firm matches. Clone sizes are given selectively: once, few, many, or a class where the clone is expanded.

j_gene: TRBJ1-1
d_gene: TRBD1
v_gene: TRBV20-1
abundance: .
CDR3nt: TGCAGTGCTTACAGGGGAGGTACCACTGAAGCTTTCTTT
CDR3aa: CSAYRGGTTEAFF

j_gene: TRBJ2-2
d_gene: TRBD1
v_gene: TRBV6-1
abundance: .
CDR3nt: TGTGCCAGCAGTGGGGGGACAGGGGGCTTTGTCGGGGAGCTGTTTTTT
CDR3aa: CASSGGTGGFVGELFF

j_gene: TRBJ2-7
d_gene: TRBD1
v_gene: TRBV4-2
abundance: .
CDR3nt: TGTGCCAGCAGCCAATCCGGGACAGGGGGCTCCGAGCAGTACTTC
CDR3aa: CASSQSGTGGSEQYF

j_gene: TRBJ1-6
d_gene: .
v_gene: TRBV6-1
abundance: few
CDR3nt: TGTGCCACGGGGCGGGGCTCCCTTAATTCACCCCTCCACTTT
CDR3aa: CATGRGSLNSPLHF

j_gene: TRBJ1-6
d_gene: TRBD1
v_gene: TRBV6-1
abundance: .
CDR3nt: TGTGCCAGCAGTCGACAGGGGGTAAATAATTCACCCCTCCACTTT
CDR3aa: CASSRQGVNNSPLHF

j_gene: TRBJ2-7
d_gene: .
v_gene: TRBV25-1
abundance: .
CDR3nt: TGTGCCAGCAGTGAACACTCTTCACTGGGCTACGAGCAGTACTTC
CDR3aa: CASSEHSSLGYEQYF

j_gene: TRBJ1-3
d_gene: TRBD1
v_gene: TRBV20-1
abundance: large
CDR3nt: TGCAGTGCCCCAGGGGGGGCCAGCTCTGGAAACACCATATATTTT
CDR3aa: CSAPGGASSGNTIYF

j_gene: TRBJ2-7
d_gene: .
v_gene: TRBV15
abundance: .
CDR3nt: TGTGCCACCAGCAGAGATCAAAAGCAGTACTTC
CDR3aa: CATSRDQKQYF

j_gene: TRBJ1-2
d_gene: .
v_gene: TRBV6-2/TRBV6-3
abundance: .
CDR3nt: TGTGCCAGCAGGCCAATCCGACCCGGCGCATATGGCTACACCTTC
CDR3aa: CASRPIRPGAYGYTF

j_gene: TRBJ1-6
d_gene: .
v_gene: TRBV6-1
abundance: .
CDR3nt: TGTGCCAGCAGTGTCCCTAACCGGGGTTCACCCCTCCACTTT
CDR3aa: CASSVPNRGSPLHF

j_gene: TRBJ1-1
d_gene: .
v_gene: TRBV7-8
abundance: .
CDR3nt: TGTGCCAGCAGCTTAGCCCTCACGGGCCGTCGGAAGGTGGACACTGAAGCTTTCTTT
CDR3aa: CASSLALTGRRKVDTEAFF

j_gene: TRBJ2-1
d_gene: TRBD2
v_gene: TRBV24-1
abundance: few
CDR3nt: TGTGCCACCAGTGATCCCGGGACTAGCGGCAATGAGCAGTTCTTC
CDR3aa: CATSDPGTSGNEQFF

j_gene: TRBJ2-2
d_gene: TRBD1
v_gene: TRBV19
abundance: .
CDR3nt: TGTGCCAGTAGGGACAGGAGCCGCACCGGGGAGCTGTTTTTT
CDR3aa: CASRDRSRTGELFF

j_gene: TRBJ2-1
d_gene: .
v_gene: TRBV19
abundance: .
CDR3nt: TGTGCCAGTAGAACCAGGGGCTCCTACAATGAGCAGTTCTTC
CDR3aa: CASRTRGSYNEQFF

j_gene: TRBJ1-2
d_gene: .
v_gene: TRBV20-1
abundance: .
CDR3nt: TGCAGTGCTAGCGTAAGAGCCGTCTATGGCTACACCTTC
CDR3aa: CSASVRAVYGYTF

j_gene: TRBJ1-2
d_gene: .
v_gene: TRBV6-5
abundance: few
CDR3nt: TGTGCCAGCAGTTACGCCGTAGGAATCCCTCTTGGCTACACCTTC
CDR3aa: CASSYAVGIPLGYTF

j_gene: TRBJ2-3
d_gene: .
v_gene: TRBV6-1
abundance: .
CDR3nt: TGTGCCAGCAGTCAAACTAGCAGGAGTATCCCAGATACGCAGTATTTT
CDR3aa: CASSQTSRSIPDTQYF

j_gene: TRBJ1-6
d_gene: .
v_gene: TRBV19
abundance: large
CDR3nt: TGTGCCAGTAGTAGTGACTGGGAGAGCTCACCCCTCCACTTT
CDR3aa: CASSSDWESSPLHF

j_gene: TRBJ1-2
d_gene: .
v_gene: TRBV24-1
abundance: few
CDR3nt: TGTGCCACCAGTGATTTCGATGGCTACACCTTC
CDR3aa: CATSDFDGYTF

j_gene: TRBJ2-3
d_gene: TRBD2
v_gene: TRBV20-1
abundance: .
CDR3nt: TGCAGTGCTCCACTAGCGGGGGCGGGAGATACGCAGTATTTT
CDR3aa: CSAPLAGAGDTQYF

j_gene: TRBJ2-5
d_gene: .
v_gene: TRBV2
abundance: .
CDR3nt: TGTGCCAGCAGTCCGGGACTTACACAAGAGACCCAGTACTTC
CDR3aa: CASSPGLTQETQYF

j_gene: TRBJ2-7
d_gene: TRBD2
v_gene: TRBV7-2
abundance: .
CDR3nt: TGTGCCAGCAGCAGGACTAGCGGGAGGCCGGCCGAGCAGTACTTC
CDR3aa: CASSRTSGRPAEQYF

j_gene: TRBJ1-5
d_gene: .
v_gene: TRBV6-2/TRBV6-3
abundance: .
CDR3nt: TGTGCCAGCAGTTATTTCAGAGATAATCAGCCCCAGCATTTT
CDR3aa: CASSYFRDNQPQHF

j_gene: TRBJ2-7
d_gene: .
v_gene: TRBV7-8
abundance: .
CDR3nt: TGTGCCAGCAGCTGGGGATACGAGCAGTACTTC
CDR3aa: CASSWGYEQYF

j_gene: TRBJ2-5
d_gene: .
v_gene: TRBV11-3
abundance: .
CDR3nt: TGTGCCAGCAGCTTTAGTGAGGAGACCCAGTACTTC
CDR3aa: CASSFSEETQYF

j_gene: TRBJ1-6
d_gene: TRBD1
v_gene: TRBV6-2/TRBV6-3
abundance: .
CDR3nt: TGTGCCAGCAGACTACTTCCGGGACAGACTAATTCACCCCTCCACTTT
CDR3aa: CASRLLPGQTNSPLHF

j_gene: TRBJ1-5
d_gene: .
v_gene: TRBV7-2
abundance: .
CDR3nt: TGTGCCAGCAGCCCCTACAATCAGCCCCAGCATTTT
CDR3aa: CASSPYNQPQHF

j_gene: TRBJ2-6
d_gene: TRBD1
v_gene: TRBV20-1
abundance: once
CDR3nt: TGCAGTGCTAGGGGCAGGGGGCCTGGGGTCAACGTCCTGACTTTC
CDR3aa: CSARGRGPGVNVLTF

j_gene: TRBJ2-5
d_gene: .
v_gene: TRBV15
abundance: .
CDR3nt: TGTGCCACCAGCAGAACGGACAGTTGGGAGACCCAGTACTTC
CDR3aa: CATSRTDSWETQYF

j_gene: TRBJ1-1
d_gene: .
v_gene: TRBV20-1
abundance: .
CDR3nt: TGCAGTGCGAGAGGGTCACTGAACACTGAAGCTTTCTTT
CDR3aa: CSARGSLNTEAFF

j_gene: TRBJ1-2
d_gene: .
v_gene: TRBV6-1
abundance: once
CDR3nt: TGTGCCAGCAGTGAAGCCAGGGCCATCACCTATGGCTACACCTTC
CDR3aa: CASSEARAITYGYTF

j_gene: TRBJ1-6
d_gene: TRBD1
v_gene: TRBV20-1
abundance: .
CDR3nt: TGCAGTGCAACAGGGGGGGGCGATTCACCCCTCCACTTT
CDR3aa: CSATGGGDSPLHF

j_gene: TRBJ2-7
d_gene: .
v_gene: TRBV24-1
abundance: .
CDR3nt: TGTGCCACCAGTTCGGCAGGAGCCCACGAGCAGTACTTC
CDR3aa: CATSSAGAHEQYF

j_gene: TRBJ2-7
d_gene: TRBD2
v_gene: TRBV20-1
abundance: few
CDR3nt: TGCAGTGCTAGAGATGGGAAGCGGGGGGCCAGCTCCTACGAGCAGTACTTC
CDR3aa: CSARDGKRGASSYEQYF

j_gene: TRBJ2-3
d_gene: .
v_gene: TRBV11-3
abundance: once
CDR3nt: TGTGCCAGCAGCTTGACGGCTAGCACAGATACGCAGTATTTT
CDR3aa: CASSLTASTDTQYF

j_gene: TRBJ2-3
d_gene: TRBD2
v_gene: TRBV20-1
abundance: .
CDR3nt: TGCAGTGCTAGAGATCGACGGGGGGGCCAAGATACGCAGTATTTT
CDR3aa: CSARDRRGGQDTQYF

j_gene: TRBJ2-2
d_gene: TRBD1
v_gene: TRBV6-1
abundance: medium-sized
CDR3nt: TGTGCCAGCAGAGCGGGACAGGGGTCTCCCGGGGAGCTGTTTTTT
CDR3aa: CASRAGQGSPGELFF

j_gene: TRBJ2-5
d_gene: .
v_gene: TRBV6-2/TRBV6-3
abundance: .
CDR3nt: TGTGCCAGCAGTTCGTGGCTGCAAGAGACCCAGTACTTC
CDR3aa: CASSSWLQETQYF

j_gene: TRBJ1-2
d_gene: .
v_gene: TRBV6-1
abundance: .
CDR3nt: TGTGCCAGCCGAAGGGAGGGGAGGGGTAGGTTTGGGACGATGGCCCCGTACACCTTC
CDR3aa: CASRREGRGRFGTMAPYTF

j_gene: TRBJ1-1
d_gene: .
v_gene: TRBV10-3
abundance: large
CDR3nt: TGTGCCATCAACGGCGGTCGGGGCGAAGCTTTCTTT
CDR3aa: CAINGGRGEAFF